A single sample gave rise to the 30 T cell receptor beta chains below, sequenced in a study of read filtering for tumor transcriptome and immune sequencing. The library was built from around 0.4 ug RNA with molecular barcoded adaptors for alpha/delta and beta/gamma chains. MiXCR, applied by TCRdb to the reads, yields one record per CDR3 protein. This table holds 62,000 or so distinct CDR3 sequences, approximately 22% found once. The sequenced sample was a population of CD138-negative cells sorted from bone marrow. These receptors were taken from a donor at least 40 years old with multiple myeloma.

At least ten counts were recorded for this clonotype. The rearrangement links TRBV10-3 to TRBJ1-6; no definite D call. V was shortened by 2 bases and J by 0 bases, with 5 bases between the two germline ends. Germline V CDR1 and CDR2: ENHRY, SYGVKD. The CDR3 is 15 residues long. The CDR3 loop reads CAISERVSYNSPLHF. The CDR3 DNA reads as TGTGCCATCAGTGAGAGGGTCTCCTATAATTCACCCCTCCACTTT.

The sample holds many counts of this clonotype. The genes are TRBV10-3 and TRBJ1-2, with D perhaps matching TRBD1 (6 bases). CDR1 ENHRY and CDR2 SYGVKD come from the germline V gene. The ends were cut back, 7 bases at V and 2 bases at J, with 11 bases in the middle. The CDR3 totals 13 residues. The CDR3 loop reads CAITTDRNYGYTF. CDR3 nucleotide sequence: TGTGCCATCACCACGGACAGAAACTATGGCTACACCTTC.

The chain is built from TRBV28 and TRBJ2-1; a possible D gene is TRBD2 (5 bases). Looked up from germline, CDR1 is MDHEN and CDR2 is SYDVKM. V was pared by 4 bases and J by 4 bases, with 14 bases between. CDR3 length: 15 amino acids. CDR3 region: CASSSGISPYNEQFF. The CDR3 bases are TGTGCCAGCAGTTCGGGGATTTCCCCTTACAATGAGCAGTTCTTC.

This clonotype was observed many times. The chain has TRBV6-1 and TRBJ1-1; D is unresolved. Germline loops: CDR1 MNHNS, CDR2 SASEGT. The CDR3 covers 12 residues. Trimming shortened V by 2 bases and J by 5 bases, and 6 bases separated the two germline ends. The CDR3 coding sequence is TGTGCCAGCAGTGAACTGGGAACTGAAGCTTTCTTT. Its protein product is CASSELGTEAFF.

This clonotype has a count of ten or more. The chain combines TRBV29-1 with TRBJ2-7, with 8 bases aligning to TRBD1. J gave up 1 base and V 8 bases, and 7 bases lay outside the gene matches. This CDR3 is built from 13 residues. The germline gives CDR1 SQVTM, CDR2 ANQGSEA. The CDR3 is CSPTDRDSYEQYF. The CDR3 DNA follows: TGCAGCCCTACGGACAGGGATTCCTACGAGCAGTACTTC.

At least ten counts were recorded for this clonotype. CDR3 protein: CASSLGAGQREQYF. The DNA of the CDR3 is TGTGCCAGCAGCTTGGGAGCGGGCCAGCGGGAGCAGTACTTC. The chain uses TRBV5-6 and TRBJ2-7; maybe TRBD2 (6 bases). The CDR3 consists of 14 residues. V lost 0 bases to trimming and J lost 7 bases, with 14 bases between them. Germline assignment: CDR1 SGHDT and CDR2 YYEEEE.

This sequence joins TRBV7-3 and TRBJ2-1, with 8 bases matching TRBD1. Trimming removed 5 bases from V and 5 bases from J; junction bases left unmatched: 17. Germline loops: CDR1 SGHTA, CDR2 FQGTGA. This CDR3 contains 18 residues. The CDR3 region is CASSPNEGQATIHNEQFF. The CDR3 DNA sequence: TGTGCCAGCAGCCCCAACGAGGGACAGGCGACAATTCACAATGAGCAGTTCTTC.

This clonotype is judged medium-sized. V is TRBV7-2 and J is TRBJ2-1; 10 bases match TRBD1. CDR1 is SGHTA and CDR2 is FQGNSA in the germline V gene. This CDR3 spans 16 amino acids. The junction had 4 bases not matched to a gene; V was cut back by 1 base and J by 4 bases. As DNA, the CDR3 is TGTGCCAGCAGCTTAGTCAGGACAGGGGGTTACAATGAGCAGTTCTTC. Translated: CASSLVRTGGYNEQFF.

Points on this clonotype: A single base is all that separates this from a far larger clone, so a read error is likely. J is TRBJ1-1 and V is TRBV7-9; no definite D call. The CDR3 is 14 amino acids. V was clipped by 6 bases and J by 7 bases, with 18 bases between them. CDR1 is SEHNR, CDR2 FQNEAQ, per germline (reference sequence). This CDR3 is CASSSSGYYIEAFF. CDR3 coding DNA: TGTGCCAGCAGTTCCTCGGGGTATTACATTGAAGCTTTCTTT.

This clonotype came up many times. The chain combines TRBV5-1 with TRBJ2-7; D gene uncertain. Germline V lookup: CDR1 SGHRS, CDR2 YFSETQ. V was trimmed by 4 bases and J by 4 bases, leaving 12 bases between them. The CDR3 runs to 13 residues. DNA for the CDR3: TGCGCCAGCAGCCCTACCTTTCCGTACGAGCAGTACTTC. Translating it yields CASSPTFPYEQYF.

For this clonotype: A clone one base away is much larger, so this may be a read error. V usage is TRBV6-1 and J usage is TRBJ2-3; D not certain. The CDR3 consists of 13 residues. The germline CDR1 and CDR2 sequences are MNHNS and SASEGT. CDR3 sequence (DNA): TGTGCCAGCAGTGTATTGACCACAGATACGCGGTATTTT. Translation: CASSVLTTDTRYF.

This clonotype was seen repeatedly, ten times or more. The chain recombines TRBV5-1 with TRBJ2-7, with 9 bases that match TRBD1. Trimming at V came to 2 bases and at J to 3 bases, leaving 3 bases not matched to a gene. Germline V gene data show CDR1 as SGHRS and CDR2 as YFSETQ. The CDR3 totals 14 residues. In nucleotides, the CDR3 is TGCGCCAGCAGCTTTTCGGGACAGGGCTACGAGCAGTACTTC. It is translated as CASSFSGQGYEQYF. The variable domain in full, with the rest retrieved from reference TRBV5-1 and TRBJ2-7, is KAGVTQTPRYLIKTRGQQVTLSCSPISGHRSVSWYQQTPGQGLQFLFEYFSETQRNKGNFPGRFSGRQFSNSRSEMNVSTLELGDSALYLCASSFSGQGYEQYFGPGTRLTVT.

This clonotype has a count of ten or more. V usage is TRBV7-2 and J usage is TRBJ2-5, with TRBD1 matching 7 bases. V lost 3 bases to trimming and J lost 6 bases; unmatched junction nucleotides: 7. CDR3 length: 14 residues. In germline, CDR1 is SGHTA, CDR2 FQGNSA. The CDR3 bases are TGTGCCAGCAGCTTGGGGCACAGGGGACAGACCCAGTACTTC. This sequence encodes CASSLGHRGQTQYF.

This clonotype was picked up many times. The gene calls are TRBV13 and TRBJ2-7, with 11 positions matching TRBD1. This CDR3 is 14 amino acids long. CDR1 and CDR2 from the germline V gene are PRHDT and FYEKMQ (reference sequence). J gave up 7 bases and V 4 bases, and 6 bases lay outside the gene matches. The CDR3 sequence is CASSSGQGGREQYF. The CDR3 nucleotides read TGTGCCAGCAGCTCGGGACAGGGGGGCCGGGAGCAGTACTTC.

This clonotype was counted at least ten times. V is TRBV2 and J is TRBJ2-1, with TRBD2 as a possible D gene (6 bases). CDR3 size: 15 residues. The V end lost 4 bases, the J end lost 0 bases, and 10 bases lay between the germline ends. Looked up from germline, CDR1 is SNHLY and CDR2 is FYNNEI. The CDR3, as DNA: TGTGCCAGCAGTGCGGGACTCCACTCCTACAATGAGCAGTTCTTC. Residues: CASSAGLHSYNEQFF.

This clonotype was seen at least ten times. The chain combines TRBV12-3 or TRBV12-4 with TRBJ1-5; 10 bases are a match to TRBD1. The CDR3 is 12 amino acids. Germline trimming cut 11 bases from V and 5 bases from J; bases unmatched to any gene: 3. The DNA for the CDR3 is TGTGCCTCGACAGGGGGCGATCAGCCCCAGCATTTT. Protein: CASTGGDQPQHF.

Worth noting for this clonotype: A read error is possible here, since a much larger clone lies one base away. The rearrangement uses TRBV27 and TRBJ2-5; 9 nucleotides line up with TRBD1. Germline CDR1 is MNHEY and CDR2 is SMNVEV (reference sequence). The CDR3 is 18 residues long. V shed 6 bases, J shed 1 base, and the junction held 15 bases outside the gene matches. The CDR3 sequence is CASRMDRGVESSQETQYF. CDR3 DNA sequence: TGTGCCAGCAGGATGGACAGGGGCGTAGAATCGTCCCAAGAGACCCAGTACTTC.

Note on this clonotype: It may be a read error: a sequence one base away is much more abundant. The rearrangement uses TRBV7-8 and TRBJ1-1; D ambiguous. Per germline, CDR1 SGHVS and CDR2 FQNEAQ. The CDR3 has 13 amino acids. CDR3 sequence reads: CASGLARSVEAFF. DNA for the CDR3: TGTGCCAGCGGCTTAGCCCGGTCAGTTGAAGCTTTCTTT.

Turning to this clonotype: The likely explanation is a read error, given a far larger clone one base away. The CDR3 loop reads CASSYSGGTNPYNEQFF. CDR3 bases: TGTGCCAGCAGTTACTCTGGCGGGACCAACCCCTACAATGAGCAGTTCTTC. The rearrangement uses TRBV6-6 and TRBJ2-1, with D tentatively TRBD2 (6 bases). V lost 0 bases, J lost 2 bases, and 14 bases lay in between. The CDR3 loop spans 17 amino acids. The germline V gene has CDR1 MNHNY and CDR2 SVGAGI (reference sequence).

For this clonotype: One base away lies a much larger clone, so this may be a sequencing read error. The gene calls are TRBV29-1 and TRBJ2-7; possible D gene TRBD2, 6 bases. Germline assignment: CDR1 SQVTM and CDR2 ANQGSEA. The CDR3 has 15 residues. The ends were cut back, 2 bases at V and 3 bases at J, with 17 bases in the middle. The CDR3 nucleotides read TGCAGCGTTGAATCTCCGGGACTGGGGTACTACGAGCAGTACTTC. The encoded protein is CSVESPGLGYYEQYF.

The chain couples TRBV20-1 to TRBJ2-1; 9 bases are a match to TRBD2. Germline loops: CDR1 DFQATT, CDR2 SNEGSKA (reference sequence). With V trimmed by 1 base and J by 3 bases, 1 base remained unmatched. The CDR3 sequence is 14 residues long. The CDR3 protein is CSARGTSVYNEQFF. The CDR3 DNA sequence: TGCAGTGCTAGAGGGACTAGCGTCTACAATGAGCAGTTCTTC.

This clonotype showed up many times. This rearrangement joins TRBV21-1 to TRBJ2-1; the table gives TRBD2 as D, unverified against the DNA. TRBV21-1 is described as a pseudogene. The CDR3 has 16 residues. DNA for the CDR3: TGTGCCAGCAGCCCCCAAGGAGGCGGGAGTTACAATGAGCAGTTCTTC. Encoded protein: CASSPQGGGSYNEQFF.

This clonotype has ten or more counts. This CDR3 is CSVELAHGGSYEQYF. The CDR3 nucleotides read TGCAGCGTTGAACTGGCCCACGGCGGATCCTACGAGCAGTACTTC. V and J are TRBV29-1 and TRBJ2-7; D is ambiguous. The ends were cut back, 2 bases at V and 1 base at J, with 15 bases in the middle. CDR3 length equals 15 residues. The germline V gene encodes CDR1 SQVTM and CDR2 ANQGSEA.

This clonotype was detected many times. The genes are TRBV28 and TRBJ2-3; TRBD2 matches 11 bases. CDR1 is MDHEN, CDR2 SYDVKM, per germline. CDR3 length: 16 residues. V shed 2 bases and J 5 bases; nucleotides not matched to a gene: 6. The CDR3 loop reads CASSLSLAGGQDTQYF. CDR3 in DNA: TGTGCCAGCAGTTTAAGTTTAGCGGGAGGGCAAGATACGCAGTATTTT.

This clonotype has ten or more counts. The rearrangement uses TRBV29-1 and TRBJ2-7, with TRBD1 matching 8 bases. Trimming cost V 5 bases and J 2 bases; bases outside gene matches: 8. The CDR3 length is 14 residues. CDR1 and CDR2 from the germline V gene are SQVTM and ANQGSEA. CDR3 in amino acids: CSVSFGTGAYEQYF. DNA for the CDR3: TGCAGCGTTAGTTTCGGGACAGGCGCCTACGAGCAGTACTTC.

This clonotype has a count of ten or more. The gene calls are TRBV7-8 and TRBJ2-2; no clear D. V lost 5 bases and J 1 base, leaving 11 bases between the germline ends. This CDR3 has 15 residues. Germline loops: CDR1 SGHVS, CDR2 FQNEAQ. This CDR3 reads CASSPLGRNTGELFF. The CDR3 coding sequence is TGTGCCAGCAGCCCCCTCGGAAGGAACACCGGGGAGCTGTTTTTT. Together with reference TRBV7-8 and TRBJ2-2, the CDR3 gives the full variable domain: GAGVSQSPRYKVAKRGQDVALRCDPISGHVSLFWYQQALGQGPEFLTYFQNEAQLDKSGLPSDRFFAERPEGSVSTLKIQRTQQEDSAVYLCASSPLGRNTGELFFGEGSRLTVL.

Ten or more counts support this clonotype. V gene TRBV6-2 or TRBV6-3 combines with J gene TRBJ2-6; no clear D. V was clipped by 2 bases and J by 0 bases, with 5 bases between them. Germline V CDR1 and CDR2: MNHEY, SVGEGT. The CDR3 has 15 residues. CDR3 protein: CASSYDGSGANVLTF. The DNA of the CDR3 is TGTGCCAGCAGTTACGACGGCTCTGGGGCCAACGTCCTGACTTTC.

This clonotype occurred many times. The rearrangement joins TRBV7-2 to TRBJ2-2; D is uncertain. V was shortened by 4 bases and J by 7 bases, with 10 bases between the two germline ends. Germline V gives CDR1 SGHTA, CDR2 FQGNSA. CDR3 length: 13 amino acids. CDR3 in amino acids: CASSSMKDGELFF. CDR3 coding DNA: TGTGCCAGCAGCTCAATGAAGGACGGGGAGCTGTTTTTT.

This clonotype was seen repeatedly, ten times or more. The chain links TRBV7-9 to TRBJ2-1; 13 nucleotides match TRBD2. The length of the CDR3 is 16 residues. The germline CDR1 and CDR2 sequences are SEHNR and FQNEAQ (reference sequence). After removal of 5 bases from V and 4 bases from J, the junction contained 5 bases not matched to a gene. CDR3 coding DNA: TGTGCCAGCAGCCGGACTAGCGGGAGTCGGTACAATGAGCAGTTCTTC. This gives the protein CASSRTSGSRYNEQFF.

This clonotype was counted ten times or more. This rearrangement joins TRBV7-9 to TRBJ2-1; D unclear. The CDR3 spans 13 residues. Germline loops: CDR1 SEHNR, CDR2 FQNEAQ (reference sequence). The CDR3 loop reads CASRSSSYNEQFF. Written as DNA, the CDR3 is TGTGCTTCCAGGTCTAGCTCCTACAATGAGCAGTTCTTC.